This TCR beta chain was found in a study of blood T cell repertoires in COVID-19. Methods used by the authors: Nucleated cell counts were estimated from reference gene primer amplification. Data came from immunoSEQ multiplex PCR; TCRdb stores just in-frame clones and leaves some out. V and J calls and clone size follow that table, whereas D and trimming were derived from the DNA. Of a few hundred thousand clones in the sample, roughly 82% were seen once. Germline assignment: CDR1 SGHAT and CDR2 FQDESV (reference sequence). CDR3 length: 14 amino acids. The V and J ends lost 5 bases and 10 bases respectively, with 17 bases between them.

The sample comprised peripheral blood. V and J are TRBV11-1 and TRBJ1-4; D not resolved. This TCR was sampled from a woman aged 45-65 years with acute or convalescent COVID-19. The CDR3 is CASSPQTTEGKLFF. CDR3 bases: TGTGCCAGCAGCCCACAAACTACGGAGGGAAAACTGTTTTTT.